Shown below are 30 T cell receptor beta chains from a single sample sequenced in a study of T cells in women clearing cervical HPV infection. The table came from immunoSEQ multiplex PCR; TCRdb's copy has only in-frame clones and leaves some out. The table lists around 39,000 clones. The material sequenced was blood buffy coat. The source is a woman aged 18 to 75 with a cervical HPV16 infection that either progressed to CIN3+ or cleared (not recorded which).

Incomplete CDR3 DNA: TGTGCCAGTAGTGAAATGGCGGGAGGTCAAGAGACC. Translating it yields CASSEMAGGQET. The full CDR3 is CASSEMAGGQETQYF. V usage is TRBV19 and J usage is TRBJ2-5; 8 bases map to TRBD2. With the read ending 3 residues before the CDR3 end, the germline J gene is used to fill in that end. Per germline, CDR1 LNHDA and CDR2 SQIVND (reference sequence). Germline trimming cut 5 bases from V and 2 bases from J; bases unmatched to any gene: 7. CDR3 size: 15 residues. The full variable domain, with the rest looked up from reference TRBV19 and TRBJ2-5, is DGGITQSPKYLFRKEGQNVTLSCEQNLNHDAMYWYRQDPGQGLRLIYYSQIVNDFQKGDIAEGYSVSREKKESFPLTVTSAQKNPTAFYLCASSEMAGGQETQYFGPGTRLLVL.

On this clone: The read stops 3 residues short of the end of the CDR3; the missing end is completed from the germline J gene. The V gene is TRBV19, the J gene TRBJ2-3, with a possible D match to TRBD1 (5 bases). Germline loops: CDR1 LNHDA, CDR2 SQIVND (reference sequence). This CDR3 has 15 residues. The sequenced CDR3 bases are TGTGCCAGTAGTATGAAGGGGATCTCCGGTCAGCCG. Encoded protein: CASSMKGISGQP. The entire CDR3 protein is CASSMKGISGQPQYF.

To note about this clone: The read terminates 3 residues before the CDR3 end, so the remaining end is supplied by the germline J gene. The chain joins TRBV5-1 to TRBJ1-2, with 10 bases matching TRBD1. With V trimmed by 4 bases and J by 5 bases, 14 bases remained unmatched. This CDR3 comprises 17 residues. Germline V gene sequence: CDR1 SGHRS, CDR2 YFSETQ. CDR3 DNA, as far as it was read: TGCGCCAGCAGCCGGGGGGGGACAGGGGCCTCAGGGTATGGC. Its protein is CASSRGGTGASGYG. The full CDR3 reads CASSRGGTGASGYGYTF.

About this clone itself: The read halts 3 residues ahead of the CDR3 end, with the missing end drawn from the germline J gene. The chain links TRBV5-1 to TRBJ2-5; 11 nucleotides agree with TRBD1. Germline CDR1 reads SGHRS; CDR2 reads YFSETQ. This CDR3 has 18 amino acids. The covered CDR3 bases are TGCGCCAGCAGCGGCCCGGGACAGGGGGTAGTTGCCCCAGATACC. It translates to CASSGPGQGVVAPDT. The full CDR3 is CASSGPGQGVVAPDTQYF.

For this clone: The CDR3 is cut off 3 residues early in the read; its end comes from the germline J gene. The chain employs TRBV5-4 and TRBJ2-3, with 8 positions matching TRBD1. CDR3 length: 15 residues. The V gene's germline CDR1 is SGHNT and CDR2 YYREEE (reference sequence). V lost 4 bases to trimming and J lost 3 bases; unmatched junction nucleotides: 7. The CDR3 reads CASSGRQGRTDTQYF. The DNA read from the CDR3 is TGTGCCAGCAGCGGGAGACAGGGGAGGACAGATACG.

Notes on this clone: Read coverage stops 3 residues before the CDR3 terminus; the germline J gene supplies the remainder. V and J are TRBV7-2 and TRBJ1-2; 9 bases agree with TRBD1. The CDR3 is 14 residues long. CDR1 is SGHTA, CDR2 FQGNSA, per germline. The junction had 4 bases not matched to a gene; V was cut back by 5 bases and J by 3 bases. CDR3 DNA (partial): TGTGCCAGCAGCATAGGGACAGGGTACTATGGC. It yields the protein CASSIGTGYYG. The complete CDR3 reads CASSIGTGYYGYTF.

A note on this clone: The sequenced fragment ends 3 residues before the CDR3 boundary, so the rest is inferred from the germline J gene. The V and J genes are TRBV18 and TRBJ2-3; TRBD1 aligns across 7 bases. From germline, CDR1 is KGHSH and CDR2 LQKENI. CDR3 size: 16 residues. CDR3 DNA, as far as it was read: TGTGCCAGCTCCCAAACCGATAAGGGGGCAAGTCAGCCG. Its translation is CASSQTDKGASQP. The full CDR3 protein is CASSQTDKGASQPQYF.

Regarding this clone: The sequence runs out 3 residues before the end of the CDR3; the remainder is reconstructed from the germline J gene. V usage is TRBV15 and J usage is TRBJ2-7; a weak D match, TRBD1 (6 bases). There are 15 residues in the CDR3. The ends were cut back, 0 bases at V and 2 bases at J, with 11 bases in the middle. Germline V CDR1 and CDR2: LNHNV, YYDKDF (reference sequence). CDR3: CATSRDSGATYEQYF. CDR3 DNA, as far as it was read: TGTGCCACCAGCAGAGACTCAGGGGCAACCTACGAG.

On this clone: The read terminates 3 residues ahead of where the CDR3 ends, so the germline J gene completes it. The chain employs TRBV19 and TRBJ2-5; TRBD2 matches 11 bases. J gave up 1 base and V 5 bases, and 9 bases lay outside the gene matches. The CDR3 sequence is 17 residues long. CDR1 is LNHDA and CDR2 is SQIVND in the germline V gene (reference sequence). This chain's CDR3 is CASSPSRTSGPQETQYF. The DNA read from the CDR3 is TGTGCCAGTAGTCCGAGTCGGACTAGCGGGCCCCAAGAGACC.

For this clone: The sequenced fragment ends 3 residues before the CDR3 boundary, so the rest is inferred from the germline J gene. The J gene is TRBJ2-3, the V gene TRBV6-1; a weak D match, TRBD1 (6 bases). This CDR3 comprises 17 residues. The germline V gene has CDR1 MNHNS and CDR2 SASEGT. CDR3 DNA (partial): TGTGCCAGCAGTGAAAGGAACAGGGTTTGGGTCCAAGAGACG. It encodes CASSERNRVWVQET. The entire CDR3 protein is CASSERNRVWVQETQYF.

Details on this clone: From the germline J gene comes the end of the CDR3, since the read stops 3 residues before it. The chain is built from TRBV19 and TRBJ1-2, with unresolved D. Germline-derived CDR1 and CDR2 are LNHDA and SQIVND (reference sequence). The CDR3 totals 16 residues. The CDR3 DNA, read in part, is TGTGCCAGTAGCCCTTTGCCTGGTCAGACTCGCGGAGGC. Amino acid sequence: CASSPLPGQTRGG. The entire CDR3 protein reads CASSPLPGQTRGGYTF. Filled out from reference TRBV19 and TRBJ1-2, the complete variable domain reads DGGITQSPKYLFRKEGQNVTLSCEQNLNHDAMYWYRQDPGQGLRLIYYSQIVNDFQKGDIAEGYSVSREKKESFPLTVTSAQKNPTAFYLCASSPLPGQTRGGYTFGSGTRLTVV.

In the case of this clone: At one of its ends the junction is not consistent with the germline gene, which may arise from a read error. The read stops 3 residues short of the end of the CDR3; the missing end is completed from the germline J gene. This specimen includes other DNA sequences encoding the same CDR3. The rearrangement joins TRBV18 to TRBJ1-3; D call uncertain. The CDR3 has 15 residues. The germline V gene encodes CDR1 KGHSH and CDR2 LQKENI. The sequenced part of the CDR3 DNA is TGTGCCTCCGTTCTCGGGCGCGGGAATGGAAACACT. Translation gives CASVLGRGNGNT. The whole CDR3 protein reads CASVLGRGNGNTIYF.

The DNA read from the CDR3 is TGCGCCAGCAGCTTGGTTTCAGGTCAGCCC. This sequence encodes CASSLVSGQP. From start to end, the CDR3 is CASSLVSGQPQHF. J is TRBJ1-5 and V is TRBV5-1; the D is unclear. From the germline J gene comes the end of the CDR3, since the read stops 3 residues before it. This CDR3 contains 13 residues. With 0 bases removed from V and 6 bases from J, the gap between germline ends came to 7 bases. The V gene's germline CDR1 is SGHRS and CDR2 YFSETQ.

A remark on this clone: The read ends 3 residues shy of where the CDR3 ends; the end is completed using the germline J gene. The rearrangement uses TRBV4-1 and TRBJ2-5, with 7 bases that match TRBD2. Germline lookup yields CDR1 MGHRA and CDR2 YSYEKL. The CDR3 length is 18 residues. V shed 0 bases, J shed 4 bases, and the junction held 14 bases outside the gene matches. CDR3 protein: CASSQERSSGVGAETQYF. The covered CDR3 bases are TGCGCCAGCAGCCAAGAACGATCCAGCGGGGTCGGGGCAGAGACC.

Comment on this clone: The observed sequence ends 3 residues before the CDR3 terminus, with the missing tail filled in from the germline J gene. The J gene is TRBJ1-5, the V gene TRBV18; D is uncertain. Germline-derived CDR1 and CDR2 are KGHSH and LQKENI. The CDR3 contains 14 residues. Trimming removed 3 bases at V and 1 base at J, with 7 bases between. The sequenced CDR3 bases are TGTGCCAGCTCACCTCTAGACAGCAATCAGCCC. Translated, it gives CASSPLDSNQP. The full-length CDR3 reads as CASSPLDSNQPQHF.

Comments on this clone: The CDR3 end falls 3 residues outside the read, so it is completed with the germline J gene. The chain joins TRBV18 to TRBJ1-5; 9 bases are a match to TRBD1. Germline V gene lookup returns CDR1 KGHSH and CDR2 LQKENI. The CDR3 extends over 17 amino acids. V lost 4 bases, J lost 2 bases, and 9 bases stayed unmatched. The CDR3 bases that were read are TGTGCCAGCTCACTCGGGACAGGGAGTCGAGGCAATCAGCCC. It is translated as CASSLGTGSRGNQP. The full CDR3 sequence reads CASSLGTGSRGNQPQHF.

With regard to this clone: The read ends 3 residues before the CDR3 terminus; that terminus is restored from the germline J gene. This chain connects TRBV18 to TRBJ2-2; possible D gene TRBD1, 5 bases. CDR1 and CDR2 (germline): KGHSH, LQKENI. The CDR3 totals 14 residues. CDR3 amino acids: CASPAGSGANVLFF. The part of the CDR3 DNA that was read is TGTGCCAGCCCGGCCGGCTCTGGGGCCAACGTG. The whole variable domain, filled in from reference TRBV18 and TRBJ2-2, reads NAGVMQNPRHLVRRRGQEARLRCSPMKGHSHVYWYRQLPEEGLKFMVYLQKENIIDESGMPKERFSAEFPKEGPSILRIQQVVRGDSAAYFCASPAGSGANVLFFGEGSRLTVL.

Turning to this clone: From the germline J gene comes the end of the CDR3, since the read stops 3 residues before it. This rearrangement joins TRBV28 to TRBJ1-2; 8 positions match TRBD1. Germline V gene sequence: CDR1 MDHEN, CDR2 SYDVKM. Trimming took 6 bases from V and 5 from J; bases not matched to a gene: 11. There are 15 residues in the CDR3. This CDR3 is CASRGVGQGVYGYTF. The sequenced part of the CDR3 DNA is TGTGCCAGCAGGGGGGTCGGACAGGGTGTTTATGGC.

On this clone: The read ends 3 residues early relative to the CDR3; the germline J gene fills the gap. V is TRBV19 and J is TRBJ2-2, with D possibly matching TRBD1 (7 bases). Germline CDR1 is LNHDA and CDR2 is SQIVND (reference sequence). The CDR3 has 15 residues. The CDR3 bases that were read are TGTGCCAGTAGTAAGGGGGGACAGCAGAATGAAAAG. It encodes CASSKGGQQNEK. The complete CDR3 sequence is CASSKGGQQNEKLFF.

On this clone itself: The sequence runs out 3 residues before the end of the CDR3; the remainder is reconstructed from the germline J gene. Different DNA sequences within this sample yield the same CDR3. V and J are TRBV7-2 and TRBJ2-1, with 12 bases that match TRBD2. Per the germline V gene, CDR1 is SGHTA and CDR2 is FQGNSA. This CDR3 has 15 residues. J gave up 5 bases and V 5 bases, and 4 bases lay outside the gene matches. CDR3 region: CASSLTSGGNNEQFF. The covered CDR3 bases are TGTGCCAGCAGCCTCACTAGCGGGGGGAACAATGAG.

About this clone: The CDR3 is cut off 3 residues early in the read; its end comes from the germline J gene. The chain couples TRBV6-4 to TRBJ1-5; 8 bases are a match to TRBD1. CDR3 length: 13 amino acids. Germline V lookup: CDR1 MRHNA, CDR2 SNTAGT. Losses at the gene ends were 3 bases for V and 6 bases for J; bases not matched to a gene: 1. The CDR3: CASSEQGGQPQHF. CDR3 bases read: TGTGCCAGCAGTGAACAGGGGGGTCAGCCC.

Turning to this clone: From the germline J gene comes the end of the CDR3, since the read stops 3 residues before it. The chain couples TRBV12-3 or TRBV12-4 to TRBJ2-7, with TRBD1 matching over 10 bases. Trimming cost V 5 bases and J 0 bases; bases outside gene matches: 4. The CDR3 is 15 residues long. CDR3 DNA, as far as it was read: TGTGCCAGCAGTCCTCGGGACAGGGGCTCCTACGAG. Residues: CASSPRDRGSYE. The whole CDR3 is CASSPRDRGSYEQYF.

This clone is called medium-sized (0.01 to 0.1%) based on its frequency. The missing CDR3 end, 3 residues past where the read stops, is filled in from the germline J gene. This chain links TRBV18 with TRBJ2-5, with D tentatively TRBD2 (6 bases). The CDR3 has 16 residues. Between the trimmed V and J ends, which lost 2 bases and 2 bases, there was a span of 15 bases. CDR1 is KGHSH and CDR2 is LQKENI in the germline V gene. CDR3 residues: CASSPNDSGGQETQYF. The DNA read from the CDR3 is TGTGCCAGCTCACCAAACGATAGCGGAGGTCAAGAGACC. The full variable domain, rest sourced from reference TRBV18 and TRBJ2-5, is NAGVMQNPRHLVRRRGQEARLRCSPMKGHSHVYWYRQLPEEGLKFMVYLQKENIIDESGMPKERFSAEFPKEGPSILRIQQVVRGDSAAYFCASSPNDSGGQETQYFGPGTRLLVL.

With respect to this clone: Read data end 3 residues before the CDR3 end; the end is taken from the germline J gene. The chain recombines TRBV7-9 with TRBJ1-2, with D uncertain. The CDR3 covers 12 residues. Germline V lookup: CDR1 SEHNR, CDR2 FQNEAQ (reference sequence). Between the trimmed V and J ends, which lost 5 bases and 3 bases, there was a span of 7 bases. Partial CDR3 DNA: TGTGCCAGCAGCCCCTACGACTATGGC. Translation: CASSPYDYG. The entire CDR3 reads CASSPYDYGYTF.

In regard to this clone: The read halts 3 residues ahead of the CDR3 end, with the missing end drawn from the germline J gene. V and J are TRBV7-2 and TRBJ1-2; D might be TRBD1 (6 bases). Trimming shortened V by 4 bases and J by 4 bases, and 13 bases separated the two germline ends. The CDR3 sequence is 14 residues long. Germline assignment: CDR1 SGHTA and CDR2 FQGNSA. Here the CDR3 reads CASSSGQFVYGYTF. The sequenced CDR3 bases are TGTGCCAGCAGCTCCGGACAGTTTGTCTATGGC.

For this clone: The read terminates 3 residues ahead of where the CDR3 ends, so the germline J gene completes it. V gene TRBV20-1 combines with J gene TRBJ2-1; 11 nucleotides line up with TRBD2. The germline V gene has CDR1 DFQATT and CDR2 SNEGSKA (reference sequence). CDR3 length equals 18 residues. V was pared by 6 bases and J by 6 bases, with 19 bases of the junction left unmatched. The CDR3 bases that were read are TGCAGTGCCGCCGACCCGCGGGCTAGCGGGGGGAGATCCAATGAG. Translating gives CSAADPRASGGRSNE. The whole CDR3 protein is CSAADPRASGGRSNEQFF.

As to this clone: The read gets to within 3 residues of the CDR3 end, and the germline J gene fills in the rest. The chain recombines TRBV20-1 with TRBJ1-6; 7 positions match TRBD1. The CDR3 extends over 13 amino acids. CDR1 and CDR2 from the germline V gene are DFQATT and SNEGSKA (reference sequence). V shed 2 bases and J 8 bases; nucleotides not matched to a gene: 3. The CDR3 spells CSARLTGDSPLHF. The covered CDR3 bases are TGCAGTGCTAGACTTACAGGGGATTCACCC.

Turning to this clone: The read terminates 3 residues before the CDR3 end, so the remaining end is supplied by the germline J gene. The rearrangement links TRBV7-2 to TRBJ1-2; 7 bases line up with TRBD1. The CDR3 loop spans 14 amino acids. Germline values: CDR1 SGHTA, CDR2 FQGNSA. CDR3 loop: CASSLGQSYNDYTF. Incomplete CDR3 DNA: TGTGCCAGCAGCCTGGGACAGTCCTACAATGAC.

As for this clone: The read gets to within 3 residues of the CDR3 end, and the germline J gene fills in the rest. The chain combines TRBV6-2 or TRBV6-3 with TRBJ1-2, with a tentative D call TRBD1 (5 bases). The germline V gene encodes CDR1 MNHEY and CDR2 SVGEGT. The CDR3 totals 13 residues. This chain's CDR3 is CASSGTSGDTYTF. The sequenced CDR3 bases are TGTGCCAGCAGTGGGACTAGCGGGGATACC.

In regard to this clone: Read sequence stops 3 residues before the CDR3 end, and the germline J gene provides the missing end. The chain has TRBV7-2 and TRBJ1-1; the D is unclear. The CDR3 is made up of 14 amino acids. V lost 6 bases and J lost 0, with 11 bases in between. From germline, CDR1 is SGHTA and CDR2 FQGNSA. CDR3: CASRPGTVNTEAFF. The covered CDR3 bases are TGTGCCAGCAGGCCCGGTACGGTGAACACTGAA.